Below are 16 T cell receptor beta chains sequenced from a single sample in a study of human T cells and chemical hapten exposure. TCRdb reprocessed the RACE reads via MiXCR and lists one record per CDR3 protein. The sample comprises around 180,000 distinct CDR3 sequences, 25% to 30% of which are singletons, and just under 3% rests with the top ten. Time point here: pre-sensitization, week 0. Treatment in this sample: therapeutic diphenylcyclopropenone sensitization with weekly scalp DPC. The sequenced sample was whole blood, obtained in connection with sensitization to the hapten diphenylcyclopropenone (DPC). Receptor source: a woman under 40 with alopecia areata. Some clones in this sample may be carry-over from other donors' samples.

The chain joins TRBV7-2 to TRBJ2-7; tentative D call: TRBD2 (5 bases). The germline V and J ends were trimmed by 2 bases and 5 bases, with 10 bases remaining between them. Germline values: CDR1 SGHTA, CDR2 FQGNSA. The CDR3 extends over 13 amino acids. CDR3 in amino acids: CASSLRGFNEQYF. CDR3 bases: TGTGCCAGCAGCTTAAGAGGGTTTAACGAGCAGTACTTC.

The chain couples TRBV15 to TRBJ2-5, with a possible D match to TRBD1 (5 bases). The CDR3 has 16 residues. V was cut by 0 bases and J by 4 bases, with 15 bases left in between. Germline assignment: CDR1 LNHNV and CDR2 YYDKDF (reference sequence). CDR3 bases: TGTGCCACCAGCAGAGATTCCCAGGGTCTCACAGAGACCCAGTACTTC. As protein: CATSRDSQGLTETQYF.

V is TRBV10-3 and J is TRBJ1-2; D gene uncertain. V was clipped by 3 bases and J by 5 bases, with 10 bases between them. This CDR3 has 13 amino acids. Germline V gene lookup returns CDR1 ENHRY and CDR2 SYGVKD. CDR3 protein: CAISDEVQYGYTF. CDR3 nucleotides: TGTGCCATCAGTGATGAGGTTCAATATGGCTACACCTTC.

V gene TRBV29-1 combines with J gene TRBJ2-3; 11 positions agree with TRBD2. This CDR3 has 14 amino acids. In germline, CDR1 is SQVTM, CDR2 ANQGSEA. The CDR3 loop is CSATLAGGTDTQYF. The CDR3 nucleotides read TGCAGTGCAACACTAGCGGGGGGCACAGATACGCAGTATTTT.

J is TRBJ1-1 and V is TRBV28; D gene unclear. CDR1 and CDR2 (germline): MDHEN, SYDVKM. CDR3 length: 11 residues. V lost 5 bases and J 4 bases, leaving 5 bases between the germline ends. The CDR3 protein is CASSTLTEAFF. The CDR3 DNA is TGTGCCAGCAGTACCCTCACTGAAGCTTTCTTT. The full variable domain, in which reference TRBV28 and TRBJ1-1 provide the parts outside the CDR3, is DVKVTQSSRYLVKRTGEKVFLECVQDMDHENMFWYRQDPGLGLRLIYFSYDVKMKEKGDIPEGYSVSREKKERFSLILESASTNQTSMYLCASSTLTEAFFGQGTRLTVV.

This clonotype has only a few counts. This rearrangement joins TRBV7-2 to TRBJ2-5, with TRBD1 matching 7 bases. The CDR3 totals 13 residues. Per germline, CDR1 SGHTA and CDR2 FQGNSA. V shed 0 bases, J shed 13 bases, and the junction held 8 bases outside the gene matches. The CDR3 sequence: CASSLAPTGPRYF. DNA of the CDR3: TGTGCCAGCAGCTTAGCCCCGACAGGGCCCAGGTACTTC. Full variable domain (outside the CDR3, taken from reference TRBV7-2 and TRBJ2-5): GAGVSQSPSNKVTEKGKDVELRCDPISGHTALYWYRQSLGQGLEFLIYFQGNSAPDKSGLPSDRFSAERTGGSVSTLTIQRTQQEDSAVYLCASSLAPTGPRYFGPGTRLLVL.

The chain recombines TRBV29-1 with TRBJ2-3; D not certain. Germline loops: CDR1 SQVTM, CDR2 ANQGSEA. The CDR3 spans 10 residues. V lost 7 bases, J lost 3 bases, and 5 bases lay in between. CDR3 DNA: TGCAGCGCCACGACAGATACGCAGTATTTT. Its translation is CSATTDTQYF.

The chain has TRBV14 and TRBJ2-2, with D unresolved. The CDR3 spans 15 residues. Trimming cost V 0 bases and J 1 base, with 6 bases left between them. Germline assignment: CDR1 SGHDN and CDR2 FVKESK. In DNA form, the CDR3 reads TGTGCCAGCAGCCAAGAGGTCCTGAACACCGGGGAGCTGTTTTTT. Encoded protein: CASSQEVLNTGELFF.

V gene TRBV7-9 combines with J gene TRBJ1-1, with a weak D call TRBD1 (6 bases). The ends were cut back, 3 bases at V and 2 bases at J, with 13 bases in the middle. The germline CDR1 and CDR2 sequences are SEHNR and FQNEAQ (reference sequence). The length of the CDR3 is 15 residues. CDR3 loop: CASSFGRTDNTEAFF. The CDR3 DNA follows: TGTGCCAGCAGCTTCGGAAGGACAGACAACACTGAAGCTTTCTTT.

In its sample, this clonotype was seen a few times. The CDR3 spells CASSYAPRQETQYF. Written as DNA, the CDR3 is TGTGCCAGCAGTTACGCCCCTCGCCAAGAGACCCAGTACTTC. The rearrangement links TRBV6-5 to TRBJ2-5; D is unclear. V lost 2 bases and J 1 base, leaving 8 bases between the germline ends. Germline values: CDR1 MNHEY, CDR2 SVGAGI. The CDR3 is made up of 14 amino acids.

This clonotype was observed a single time. The V call is TRBV20-1, the J call TRBJ1-1; D remains ambiguous. The CDR3 extends over 13 amino acids. The V end was cut by 5 bases, the J end by 5 bases, with 15 bases between. CDR1 is DFQATT and CDR2 is SNEGSKA in the germline V gene (reference sequence). The CDR3 nucleotides are TGCAGTGCTCCGAATAAGCCGACGACTGAAGCTTTCTTT. Residues: CSAPNKPTTEAFF.

The rearrangement uses TRBV29-1 and TRBJ2-7; D uncertain. The germline CDR1 and CDR2 sequences are SQVTM and ANQGSEA. Trimming took 2 bases from V and 5 from J, leaving 13 bases between them. CDR3 length: 13 residues. The CDR3 region has the DNA TGCAGCGTTGAATCTCAGGAATACAACGAGCAGTACTTC. Translated: CSVESQEYNEQYF.

V is TRBV15 and J is TRBJ2-2, with 8 bases lining up with TRBD2. CDR1 and CDR2 (germline): LNHNV, YYDKDF (reference sequence). This CDR3 is built from 17 residues. The trim removed 0 bases at V and 8 bases at J, leaving 11 bases unmatched. CDR3 sequence: CATSRDGRTSSLGELFF. The CDR3 coding sequence is TGTGCCACCAGCAGAGATGGGAGGACTAGCTCATTAGGGGAGCTGTTTTTT.

The rearrangement links TRBV20-1 to TRBJ2-1; 9 positions agree with TRBD2. This CDR3 is 15 amino acids long. J was trimmed by 9 bases and V by 0 bases; bases with no gene match: 9. Germline V lookup: CDR1 DFQATT, CDR2 SNEGSKA (reference sequence). DNA for the CDR3: TGCAGTGCTAGAGATGGGGCGGGGGGGCCCGGTGAGCAGTTCTTC. This encodes CSARDGAGGPGEQFF.

This clonotype was counted a few times. V is TRBV5-4 and J is TRBJ2-1, with a weak D call TRBD2 (6 bases). CDR1 is SGHNT and CDR2 is YYREEE in the germline V gene (reference sequence). The CDR3 has 14 amino acids. V was cut by 2 bases and J by 7 bases, with 13 bases left in between. Written as DNA, the CDR3 is TGTGCCAGCAGCTTTTGGGCGGGGAGGAATGAGCAGTTCTTC. It codes for CASSFWAGRNEQFF.

The chain combines TRBV28 with TRBJ1-5; possibly TRBD1 for D (6 bases). Germline V gene data show CDR1 as MDHEN and CDR2 as SYDVKM. There are 14 residues in the CDR3. Trimming removed 8 bases at V and 3 bases at J, with 14 bases between. In DNA form, the CDR3 reads TGTGCCAGCGGCGGCAGGGGAGTCAATCAGCCCCAGCATTTT. Its protein product is CASGGRGVNQPQHF.